This T cell receptor beta chain was recorded in a study of control samples from healthy donors and cancer patients. Repertoires were generated with immunoSEQ multiplex PCR, while TCRdb's copy carries only in-frame clones and drops some. In the table there are 100,000 to 150,000 clones, 85% to 95% of which are singletons. CDR3 size: 16 residues. V and J are TRBV21-1 and TRBJ1-5. TRBV21-1 is termed a pseudogene. The sequence came from a man at least 80 years old with head and neck cancer. The sample consisted of PBMCs. The CDR3 protein is CASCSGRGKPNQPQHF. The CDR3 DNA is TGTGCCAGCTGCAGCGGGAGGGGCAAACCCAATCAGCCCCAGCATTTT.